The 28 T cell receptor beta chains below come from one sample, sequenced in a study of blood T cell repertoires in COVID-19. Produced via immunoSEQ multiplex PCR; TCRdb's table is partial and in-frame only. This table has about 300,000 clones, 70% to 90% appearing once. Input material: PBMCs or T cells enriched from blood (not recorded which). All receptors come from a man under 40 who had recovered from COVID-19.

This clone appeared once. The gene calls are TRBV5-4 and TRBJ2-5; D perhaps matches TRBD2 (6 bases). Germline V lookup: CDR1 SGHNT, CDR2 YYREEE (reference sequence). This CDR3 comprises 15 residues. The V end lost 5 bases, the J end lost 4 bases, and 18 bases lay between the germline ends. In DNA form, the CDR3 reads TGTGCCAGCAGTCTTAGCGGAGGGCCCTCAGAGACCCAGTACTTC. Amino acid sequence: CASSLSGGPSETQYF.

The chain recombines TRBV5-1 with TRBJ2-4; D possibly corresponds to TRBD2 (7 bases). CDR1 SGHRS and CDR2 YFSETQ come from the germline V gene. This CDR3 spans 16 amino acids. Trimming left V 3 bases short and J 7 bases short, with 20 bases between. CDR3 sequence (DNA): TGCGCCAGCAGCTCACGGAAGGGGGAGGGCCGGAACATTCAGTACTTC. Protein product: CASSSRKGEGRNIQYF.

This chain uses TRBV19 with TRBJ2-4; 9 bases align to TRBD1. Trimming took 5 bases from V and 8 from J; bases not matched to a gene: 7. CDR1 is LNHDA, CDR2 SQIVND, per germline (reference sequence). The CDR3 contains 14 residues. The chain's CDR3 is CASSSKQGADIQYF. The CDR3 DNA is TGTGCCAGTAGTTCAAAACAGGGGGCAGACATTCAGTACTTC.

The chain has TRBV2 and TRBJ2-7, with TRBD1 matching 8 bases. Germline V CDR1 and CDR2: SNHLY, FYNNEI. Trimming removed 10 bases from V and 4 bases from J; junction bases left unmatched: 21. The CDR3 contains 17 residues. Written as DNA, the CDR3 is TGTGCCACTACCGGGAGCCCCAGGGGGCCTCAAGGGTACGAGCAGTACTTC. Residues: CATTGSPRGPQGYEQYF.

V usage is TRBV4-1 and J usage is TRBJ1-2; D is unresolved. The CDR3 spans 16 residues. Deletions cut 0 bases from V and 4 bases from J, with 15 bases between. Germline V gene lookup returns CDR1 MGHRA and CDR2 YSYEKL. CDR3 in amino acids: CASSQDRALAGYGYTF. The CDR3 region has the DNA TGCGCCAGCAGCCAAGACAGAGCTCTGGCGGGCTATGGCTACACCTTC.

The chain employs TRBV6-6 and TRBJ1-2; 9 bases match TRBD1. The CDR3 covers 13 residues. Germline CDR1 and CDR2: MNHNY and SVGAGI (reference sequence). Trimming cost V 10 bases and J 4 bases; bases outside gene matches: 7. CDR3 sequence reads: CAITGGWGYGYTF. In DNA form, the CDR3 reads TGTGCCATCACAGGGGGCTGGGGCTATGGCTACACCTTC.

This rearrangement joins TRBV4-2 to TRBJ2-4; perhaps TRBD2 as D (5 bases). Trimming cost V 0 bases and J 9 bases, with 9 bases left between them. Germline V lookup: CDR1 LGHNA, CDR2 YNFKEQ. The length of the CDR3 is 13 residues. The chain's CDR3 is CASSQEDAGIQYF. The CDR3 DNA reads TGTGCCAGCAGCCAAGAGGATGCGGGCATTCAGTACTTC.

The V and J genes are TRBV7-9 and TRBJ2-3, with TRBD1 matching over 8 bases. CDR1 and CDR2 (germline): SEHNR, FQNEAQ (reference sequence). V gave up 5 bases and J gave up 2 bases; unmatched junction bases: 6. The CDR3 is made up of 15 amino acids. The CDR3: CASSGRDRYTDTQYF. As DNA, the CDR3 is TGTGCCAGCAGCGGACGGGACAGGTACACAGATACGCAGTATTTT.

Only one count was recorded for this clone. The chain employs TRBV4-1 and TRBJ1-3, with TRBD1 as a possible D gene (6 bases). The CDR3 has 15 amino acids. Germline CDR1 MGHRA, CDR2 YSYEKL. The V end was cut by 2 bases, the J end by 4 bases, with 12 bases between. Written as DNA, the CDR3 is TGCGCCAGCAGCCAAAGTCAGGGGTTCGGAAACACCATATATTTT. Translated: CASSQSQGFGNTIYF.

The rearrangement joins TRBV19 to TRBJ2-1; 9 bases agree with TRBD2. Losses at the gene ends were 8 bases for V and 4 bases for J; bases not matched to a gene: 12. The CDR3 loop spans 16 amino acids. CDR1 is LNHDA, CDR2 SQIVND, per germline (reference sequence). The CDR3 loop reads CASEGASSGAYNEQFF. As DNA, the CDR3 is TGTGCCAGTGAGGGGGCCTCTAGCGGGGCTTACAATGAGCAGTTCTTC.

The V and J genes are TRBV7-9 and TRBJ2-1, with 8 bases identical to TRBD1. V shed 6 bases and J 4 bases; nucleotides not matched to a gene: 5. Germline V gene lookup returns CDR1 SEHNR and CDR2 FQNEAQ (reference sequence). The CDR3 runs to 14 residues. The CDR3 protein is CASSTGQVYNEQFF. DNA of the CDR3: TGTGCCAGCAGTACGGGACAGGTGTACAATGAGCAGTTCTTC.

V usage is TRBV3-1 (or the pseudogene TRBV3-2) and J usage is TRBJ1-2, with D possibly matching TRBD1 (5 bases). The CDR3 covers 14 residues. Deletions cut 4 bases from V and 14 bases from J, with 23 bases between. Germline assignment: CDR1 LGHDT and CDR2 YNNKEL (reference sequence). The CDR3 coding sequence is TGTGCCAGCAGCCGAACCGGTGGCGGACACCACTTTACCTTC. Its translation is CASSRTGGGHHFTF.

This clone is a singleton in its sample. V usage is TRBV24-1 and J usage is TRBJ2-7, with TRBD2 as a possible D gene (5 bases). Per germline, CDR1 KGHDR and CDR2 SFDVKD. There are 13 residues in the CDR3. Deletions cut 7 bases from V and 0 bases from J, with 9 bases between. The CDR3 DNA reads TGTGCCACCAGCCACAGCGGCTCCTACGAGCAGTACTTC. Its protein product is CATSHSGSYEQYF.

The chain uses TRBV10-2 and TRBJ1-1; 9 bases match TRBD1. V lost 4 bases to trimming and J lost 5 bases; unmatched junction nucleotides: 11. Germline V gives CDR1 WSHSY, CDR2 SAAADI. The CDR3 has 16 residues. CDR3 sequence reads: CASSGLGTGSFTEAFF. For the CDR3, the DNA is TGCGCCAGCAGTGGGCTAGGGACAGGGTCGTTTACTGAAGCTTTCTTT.

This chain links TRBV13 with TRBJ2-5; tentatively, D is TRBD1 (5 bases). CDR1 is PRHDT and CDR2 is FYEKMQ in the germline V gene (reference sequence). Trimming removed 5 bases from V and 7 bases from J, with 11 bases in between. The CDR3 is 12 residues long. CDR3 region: CASSPQDGTQYF. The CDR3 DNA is TGTGCCAGCAGCCCACAGGACGGGACCCAGTACTTC. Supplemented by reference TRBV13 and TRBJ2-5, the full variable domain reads AAGVIQSPRHLIKEKRETATLKCYPIPRHDTVYWYQQGPGQDPQFLISFYEKMQSDKGSIPDRFSAQQFSDYHSELNMSSLELGDSALYFCASSPQDGTQYFGPGTRLLVL.

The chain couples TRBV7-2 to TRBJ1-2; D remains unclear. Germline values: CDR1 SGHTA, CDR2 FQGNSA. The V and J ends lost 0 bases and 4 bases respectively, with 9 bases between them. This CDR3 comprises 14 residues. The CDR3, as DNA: TGTGCCAGCAGCTTAGCGGGCAGGCTCTATGGCTACACCTTC. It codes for CASSLAGRLYGYTF.

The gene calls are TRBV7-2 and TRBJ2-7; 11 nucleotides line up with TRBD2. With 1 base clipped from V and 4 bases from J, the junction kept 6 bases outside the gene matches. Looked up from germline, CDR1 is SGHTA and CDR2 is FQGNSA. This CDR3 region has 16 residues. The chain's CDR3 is CASSLGVAGGAYEQYF. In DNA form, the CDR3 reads TGTGCCAGCAGCTTAGGGGTAGCGGGAGGGGCGTACGAGCAGTACTTC. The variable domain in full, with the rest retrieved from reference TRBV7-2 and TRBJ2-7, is GAGVSQSPSNKVTEKGKDVELRCDPISGHTALYWYRQSLGQGLEFLIYFQGNSAPDKSGLPSDRFSAERTGGSVSTLTIQRTQQEDSAVYLCASSLGVAGGAYEQYFGPGTRLTVT.

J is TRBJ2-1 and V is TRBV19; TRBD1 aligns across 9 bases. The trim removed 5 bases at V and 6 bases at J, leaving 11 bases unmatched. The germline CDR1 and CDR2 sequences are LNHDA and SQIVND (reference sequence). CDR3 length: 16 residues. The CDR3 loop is CASSGRDRVFGNEQFF. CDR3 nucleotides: TGTGCCAGTAGTGGGCGGGACAGGGTGTTTGGCAATGAGCAGTTCTTC.

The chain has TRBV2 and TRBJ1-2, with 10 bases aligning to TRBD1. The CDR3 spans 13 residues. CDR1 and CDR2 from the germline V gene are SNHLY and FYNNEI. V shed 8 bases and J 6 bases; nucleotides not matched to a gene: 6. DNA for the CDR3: TGTGCCAGCGACGACAGGGGGCGTGATGGCTACACCTTC. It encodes CASDDRGRDGYTF.

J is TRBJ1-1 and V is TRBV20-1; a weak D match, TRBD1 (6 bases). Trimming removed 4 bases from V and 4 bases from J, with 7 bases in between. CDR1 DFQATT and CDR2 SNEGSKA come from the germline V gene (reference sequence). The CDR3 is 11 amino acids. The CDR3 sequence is CSAIGGTEAFF. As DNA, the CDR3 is TGCAGTGCTATAGGGGGCACTGAAGCTTTCTTT.

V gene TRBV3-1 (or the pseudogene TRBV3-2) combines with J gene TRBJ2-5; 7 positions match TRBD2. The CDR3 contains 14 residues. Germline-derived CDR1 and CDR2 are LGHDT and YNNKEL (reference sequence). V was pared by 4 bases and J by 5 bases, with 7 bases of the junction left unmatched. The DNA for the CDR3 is TGTGCCAGCAGCCGCCGGACTAGTTGGGAGACCCAGTACTTC. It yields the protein CASSRRTSWETQYF.

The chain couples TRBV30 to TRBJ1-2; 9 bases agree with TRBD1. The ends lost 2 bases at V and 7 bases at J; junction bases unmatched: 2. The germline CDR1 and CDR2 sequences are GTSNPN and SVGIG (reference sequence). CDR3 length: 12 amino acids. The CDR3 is CAWSSTGGGYTF. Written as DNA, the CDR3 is TGTGCCTGGAGTTCGACAGGGGGTGGCTACACCTTC.

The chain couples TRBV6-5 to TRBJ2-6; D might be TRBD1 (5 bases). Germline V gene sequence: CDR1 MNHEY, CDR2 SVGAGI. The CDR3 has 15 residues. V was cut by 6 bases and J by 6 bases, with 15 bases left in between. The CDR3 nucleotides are TGTGCCAGCAGCTCAGGCAGGGTAAAGGCCAACGTCCTGACTTTC. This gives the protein CASSSGRVKANVLTF.

CDR3 bases: TGTGCCAGCAGCTCCGGGACAGGGATCAATGAGCAGTTCTTC. This gives the protein CASSSGTGINEQFF. The chain joins TRBV11-3 to TRBJ2-1; 9 bases line up with TRBD1. The germline V gene has CDR1 SGHNT and CDR2 YENEEA. The CDR3 has 14 amino acids. The junction had 4 bases not matched to a gene; V was cut back by 4 bases and J by 6 bases.

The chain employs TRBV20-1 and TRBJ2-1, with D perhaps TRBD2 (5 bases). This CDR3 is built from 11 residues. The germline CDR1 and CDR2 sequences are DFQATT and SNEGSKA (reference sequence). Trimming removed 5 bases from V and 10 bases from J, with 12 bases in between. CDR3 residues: CSAALAEEQFF. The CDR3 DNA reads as TGCAGTGCTGCGCTAGCAGAAGAGCAGTTCTTC.

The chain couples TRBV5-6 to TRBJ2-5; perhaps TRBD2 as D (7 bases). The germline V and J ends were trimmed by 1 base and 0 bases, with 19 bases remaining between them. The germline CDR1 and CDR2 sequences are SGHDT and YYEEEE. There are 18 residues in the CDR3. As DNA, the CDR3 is TGTGCCAGCAGCTTGAGGGTCGGGGGGCCCCGGTACCAAGAGACCCAGTACTTC. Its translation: CASSLRVGGPRYQETQYF. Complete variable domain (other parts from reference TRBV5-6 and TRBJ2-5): DAGVTQSPTHLIKTRGQQVTLRCSPKSGHDTVSWYQQALGQGPQFIFQYYEEEERQRGNFPDRFSGHQFPNYSSELNVNALLLGDSALYLCASSLRVGGPRYQETQYFGPGTRLLVL.

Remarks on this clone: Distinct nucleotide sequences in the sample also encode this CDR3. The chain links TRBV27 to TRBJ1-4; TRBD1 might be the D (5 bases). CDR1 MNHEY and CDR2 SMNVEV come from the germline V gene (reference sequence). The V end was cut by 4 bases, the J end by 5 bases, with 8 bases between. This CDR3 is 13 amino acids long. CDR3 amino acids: CASSYRGNEKLFF. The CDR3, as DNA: TGTGCCAGCAGTTATCGGGGGAATGAAAAACTGTTTTTT. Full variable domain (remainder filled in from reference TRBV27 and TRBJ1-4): EAQVTQNPRYLITVTGKKLTVTCSQNMNHEYMSWYRQDPGLGLRQIYYSMNVEVTDKGDVPEGYKVSRKEKRNFPLILESPSPNQTSLYFCASSYRGNEKLFFGSGTQLSVL.

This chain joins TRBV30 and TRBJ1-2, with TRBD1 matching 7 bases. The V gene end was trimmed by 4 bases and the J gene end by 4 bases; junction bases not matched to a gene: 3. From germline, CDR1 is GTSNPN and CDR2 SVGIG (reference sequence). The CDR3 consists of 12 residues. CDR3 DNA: TGTGCCTGGACCCCAGGGGGCTATGGCTACACCTTC. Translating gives CAWTPGGYGYTF.